Listed below are T cell receptor beta chains from one sample, sequenced in a study of response to subunit inactivated influenza vaccine. TCRdb redid the calling of the RT-PCR reads with MiXCR, one entry per CDR3 protein. Among fewer than 600,000 distinct CDR3 sequences listed, 6% to 9% were seen once. The material was PBMCs from blood, obtained roughly 24 months after vaccination. The receptors were sampled from a man between 50 and 75 years old who received an inactivated influenza vaccine. Each CDR3 is given with its conserved first and last residue. The D gene is left open where the match is weak. Clone size is given for some rows only: seen once, a few or many times, or a class if the clone is expanded.

clone size,D gene,CDR3 length,J gene,V gene,CDR3 DNA,CDR3 protein
-,-,14,TRBJ2-1,TRBV7-6,TGTGCCAGCAGCTTAGCCGCGGGAAACAATGAGCAGTTCTTC,CASSLAAGNNEQFF
-,TRBD2,16,TRBJ2-3,TRBV24-1,TGTGCCACCAGTGATTTGAGCGGGGGGGCTGGGGATACGCAGTATTTT,CATSDLSGGAGDTQYF
few,TRBD2,17,TRBJ2-1,TRBV5-1,TGCGCCAGCAGCCGATCTCTAACTAGCGGGGGAGGAAATGAGCAGTTCTTC,CASSRSLTSGGGNEQFF
-,-,16,TRBJ1-5,TRBV6-2/TRBV6-3,TGTGCCAGCAGACCGGGGTTCATAGGAAGCAATCAGCCCCAGCATTTT,CASRPGFIGSNQPQHF
-,-,14,TRBJ2-3,TRBV20-1,TGCAGTGCGCCGACTAGACAGGGCACAGATACGCAGTATTTT,CSAPTRQGTDTQYF
-,TRBD2,14,TRBJ2-3,TRBV12-3/TRBV12-4,TGTGCCAGCAGTCCCGACCGGGGGGCAGATACGCAGTATTTT,CASSPDRGADTQYF
many,TRBD1,14,TRBJ2-7,TRBV29-1,TGCAGCGTTGCGAAAAGGACAGGGGCTGGCGAGCAGTACTTC,CSVAKRTGAGEQYF
-,TRBD2,14,TRBJ2-7,TRBV20-1,TGCAGTGCTAGAGAGGTAGCGGGATCCCACGAGCAGTACTTC,CSAREVAGSHEQYF
-,-,15,TRBJ2-3,TRBV5-4,TGTGCCAGCAGCTTGGATAGGGGCCGGGCAGATACGCAGTATTTT,CASSLDRGRADTQYF
-,TRBD1,14,TRBJ2-2,TRBV7-9,TGTGCCAGCAGCGTGACAGGGAAGGGCGGGGAGCTGTTTTTT,CASSVTGKGGELFF
-,TRBD1,14,TRBJ2-2,TRBV20-1,TGCAGTGCTGGAGACAGGGGGCGGACCGGGGAGCTGTTTTTT,CSAGDRGRTGELFF
many,-,16,TRBJ1-5,TRBV6-1,TGTGCCAGCAGACGGTCGACAGGTGGAGGCAATCAGCCCCAGCATTTT,CASRRSTGGGNQPQHF
-,-,14,TRBJ2-2,TRBV5-4,TGTGCCAGCAGCATCCGGACTGACACCGGGGAGCTGTTTTTT,CASSIRTDTGELFF
many,-,17,TRBJ2-1,TRBV6-2/TRBV6-3,TGTGCCAGCAGTTACAACCCCCTCGGTCCTAGCAGGGTTGAGCAGTTCTTC,CASSYNPLGPSRVEQFF
many,TRBD1,15,TRBJ2-7,TRBV4-1,TGCGCCAGCAGCCAAGTGTACAGGGGTTTATACGAGCAGTACTTC,CASSQVYRGLYEQYF
many,TRBD1,12,TRBJ2-7,TRBV14,TGTGCCAGCAGCCGACAGGGTCGCGAGCAGTACTTC,CASSRQGREQYF
many,TRBD1,12,TRBJ2-1,TRBV20-1,TGCAGTGCATTTGACAGGGGCAATGAGCAGTTCTTC,CSAFDRGNEQFF
few,-,14,TRBJ1-6,TRBV5-6,TGTGCCAGCAGCTTGGGTTGGGGAAATTCACCCCTCCACTTT,CASSLGWGNSPLHF
-,-,12,TRBJ1-4,TRBV5-1,TGCGCCAGCAGCCGGGCTAATGAAAAACTGTTTTTT,CASSRANEKLFF
-,-,16,TRBJ2-7,TRBV15,TGTGCCACCAGCAGAGAAGGGATGGGGGTATCCTACGAGCAGTACTTC,CATSREGMGVSYEQYF
few,-,12,TRBJ2-4,TRBV19,TGTGCCAGTGGGGGGATGGAAAACATTCAGTACTTC,CASGGMENIQYF
few,-,13,TRBJ2-1,TRBV20-1,TGCAGTGCCCTCGTCGGTCCCGGCAATGAGCAGTTCTTC,CSALVGPGNEQFF
-,-,14,TRBJ2-7,TRBV12-3/TRBV12-4,TGTGCCAGCAGTTTTCGACAGAGCTCCTACGAGCAGTACTTC,CASSFRQSSYEQYF